Described below is a single T cell receptor (beta chain) sequence and its context. The antigen remains unidentified. Germline V gene sequence: CDR1 SGHVS, CDR2 FNYEAQ. CDR3 length: 15 residues. Trimming left V 1 base short and J 2 bases short, with 12 bases between. The data belong to a study of T-cell memory formation after mild COVID-19. Study-wide findings and caveats: CD4+ contracting clones were found mainly in CM and EM, and CD8+ ones in EMRA.

TCRdb re-derived calls from the 5' RACE reads in MiXCR, one entry per CDR3 protein. The repertoire holds 290,000 or so distinct CDR3 sequences, with less than 20% as singletons. The receptor was isolated from a man younger than 35 who had mild COVID-19 (a few samples of this study predate the infection). Cell type and time point are not known. This chain joins TRBV7-6 and TRBJ2-7; D assignment may be TRBD1 or TRBD2 (5 bases each). Sequenced material: PBMCs or a T cell subset sorted from them (not recorded which). CDR3 region: CASSLEGTATYEQYF. As DNA, the CDR3 is TGTGCCAGCAGCTTAGAGGGGACGGCCACCTACGAGCAGTACTTC.